Listed below are T cell receptor beta chains from one sample, sequenced in a study of a mutant IDH1 vaccine in newly diagnosed glioma. The data were produced by immunoSEQ multiplex PCR, yet TCRdb's version contains in-frame clones alone and is incomplete. The table lists about 46,000 clones, around 80% of them singletons, with 1.5% to 2% in the top ten. This material consisted of PBMCs, taken from a glioma patient treated with radiotherapy, temozolomide or both. These receptors all stem from a woman aged 40 to 55 with glioma. CDR3s include the opening cysteine and the closing phenylalanine or tryptophan. D genes are given only for firm matches. Expanded clones are given a class, and other clones once, few, many or no size at all.

V,size,J,D,CDR3,DNA
TRBV6-5,.,TRBJ2-3,TRBD1,CASSYSAGGGTDTQYF,TGTGCCAGCAGTTACTCAGCAGGGGGCGGCACAGATACGCAGTATTTT
TRBV4-3,.,TRBJ2-2,TRBD2,CASSQEPSGGGSTGELFF,TGCGCCAGCAGCCAAGAGCCTAGCGGGGGTGGATCGACCGGGGAGCTGTTTTTT
TRBV4-1,.,TRBJ2-1,.,CASSFTGTASYNEQFF,TGCGCCAGCAGCTTTACCGGGACGGCCTCCTACAATGAGCAGTTCTTC
TRBV6-5,.,TRBJ1-5,.,CASSLDSNQPQHF,TGTGCCAGCAGTCTAGATAGCAATCAGCCCCAGCATTTT
TRBV6-5,.,TRBJ2-5,.,CASSYVTGGLGTQYF,TGTGCCAGCAGTTACGTGACAGGAGGGTTGGGGACCCAGTACTTC
TRBV7-2,.,TRBJ1-5,.,CASSLGGRNQPQHF,TGTGCCAGCAGCTTAGGGGGACGGAATCAGCCCCAGCATTTT
TRBV9,.,TRBJ2-1,.,CASSGTGLSSYNEQFF,TGTGCCAGCAGCGGCACGGGACTTAGCTCCTACAATGAGCAGTTCTTC
TRBV19,.,TRBJ1-1,.,CASSIESSRTNTEAFF,TGTGCCAGTAGTATAGAGTCTTCTCGAACGAACACTGAAGCTTTCTTT
TRBV15,.,TRBJ1-6,.,CATSPILGNSPLHF,TGTGCCACCAGCCCGATCCTGGGAAATTCACCCCTCCACTTT
TRBV10-2,few,TRBJ1-3,.,CASSEAAGNTIYF,TGCGCCAGCAGTGAGGCCGCTGGCAACACCATATATTTT